The 27 T cell receptor beta chains reported below all come from one sample, sequenced in a study of cytomegalovirus exposure and HLA in healthy donors. This table comes from immunoSEQ multiplex PCR, and its TCRdb copy is limited to in-frame clones, with some not included. The table includes roughly 280,000 clones, roughly 85% detected once. Source material: PBMCs. The receptor source for this set is a woman aged 18-29 years in good health and CMV-seronegative.

The chain joins TRBV7-4 to TRBJ1-2, with D possibly TRBD1 on 5 matching bases. Germline CDR1 and CDR2: SGHVT and SQSDAQ. Trimming pared 2 bases from V and 8 bases from J, leaving 9 bases between. CDR3 size: 12 residues. The chain's CDR3 is CASSLTRAGYTF. Written as DNA, the CDR3 is TGTGCCAGCAGCTTAACCAGGGCGGGCTACACCTTC.

The sample holds one count of this clone. The CDR3 region has the DNA TGTGCCAGCAAACAGGGAGCCGCCGGGGAGCTGTTTTTT. Translation: CASKQGAAGELFF. The gene calls are TRBV28 and TRBJ2-2, with D possibly being TRBD1 (6 bases). The V gene's germline CDR1 is MDHEN and CDR2 SYDVKM. The CDR3 runs to 13 residues. The V and J ends lost 7 bases and 6 bases respectively, with 12 bases between them.

This clone was seen a single time. The J gene is TRBJ2-1, the V gene TRBV4-3; 7 bases are shared with TRBD1. Per germline, CDR1 LGHNA and CDR2 YSLEER. The CDR3 is 17 amino acids. V trimming: 5 bases; J trimming: 5 bases; junction bases outside the gene matches: 15. DNA for the CDR3: TGCGCCAGCAGCATGGGGAATTCTAGGGGGCGCGACAATGAGCAGTTCTTC. This codes for CASSMGNSRGRDNEQFF.

As for this clone: One junction end disagrees with the germline gene, perhaps due to a read error. Distinct nucleotide sequences in the sample also encode this CDR3. The V call is TRBV25-1, the J call TRBJ2-7; 9 bases fit TRBD1. This CDR3 has 16 amino acids. Germline CDR1 MGHDK, CDR2 SYGVNS. CDR3 loop: CASSGHPGQGPYEQYF. Here the CDR3 DNA reads TGCGCCAGCAGTGGACACCCGGGACAGGGCCCCTACGAGCAGTACTTC.

The V call is TRBV19, the J call TRBJ1-5; 10 positions agree with TRBD1. This CDR3 comprises 13 residues. Germline V CDR1 and CDR2: LNHDA, SQIVND (reference sequence). Trimming cost V 8 bases and J 4 bases; bases outside gene matches: 2. Here the CDR3 reads CASRDRGNQPQHF. In DNA form, the CDR3 reads TGTGCCAGTCGGGACAGGGGAAATCAGCCCCAGCATTTT.

The rearrangement uses TRBV6-1 and TRBJ2-3; maybe TRBD2 (5 bases). The CDR3 sequence is 13 residues long. Germline CDR1 is MNHNS and CDR2 is SASEGT. V gave up 3 bases and J gave up 5 bases, with 9 bases separating them. The CDR3 region is CASSELGEDTQYF. DNA for the CDR3: TGTGCCAGCAGTGAGTTGGGAGAAGATACGCAGTATTTT.

This clone showed up just a few times. The chain has TRBV7-8 and TRBJ2-7, with TRBD2 matching over 12 bases. The CDR3 is 16 amino acids. Trimming took 1 base from V and 4 from J; bases not matched to a gene: 5. CDR1 and CDR2 (germline): SGHVS, FQNEAQ. The chain's CDR3 is CASSLGGLAGAYEQYF. The CDR3 nucleotides are TGTGCCAGCAGCTTAGGGGGACTAGCGGGCGCTTACGAGCAGTACTTC.

V is TRBV6-6 and J is TRBJ2-1; weak D call: TRBD2 (6 bases). V gave up 2 bases and J gave up 4 bases, with 15 bases separating them. The CDR3 has 16 amino acids. Germline values: CDR1 MNHNY, CDR2 SVGAGI (reference sequence). The CDR3, as DNA: TGTGCCAGCAGTTACAGGGAGGTCCCCCTTTACAATGAGCAGTTCTTC. This codes for CASSYREVPLYNEQFF.

The CDR3 reads CAWSGGDRGYNEQFF. DNA for the CDR3: TGTGCCTGGAGTGGCGGGGACAGGGGCTACAATGAGCAGTTCTTC. This chain connects TRBV30 to TRBJ2-1; 10 bases fit TRBD1. The V segment lost 1 base and the J segment 3 bases; nucleotides outside the gene matches: 3. This CDR3 spans 15 amino acids. From germline, CDR1 is GTSNPN and CDR2 SVGIG (reference sequence).

On this clone itself: The same CDR3 is also encoded by other DNA sequences in this sample. The chain employs TRBV6-5 and TRBJ2-7; 9 bases fit TRBD1. V shed 6 bases and J 0 bases; nucleotides not matched to a gene: 0. The CDR3 has 13 amino acids. The germline V gene encodes CDR1 MNHEY and CDR2 SVGAGI. The CDR3 nucleotides are TGTGCCAGCAGGACAGGGGGCTCCTACGAGCAGTACTTC. Its translation is CASRTGGSYEQYF.

The gene calls are TRBV19 and TRBJ2-7; 8 bases line up with TRBD2. The V and J ends lost 0 bases and 4 bases, in that order; junction bases with no gene match: 5. Per germline, CDR1 LNHDA and CDR2 SQIVND (reference sequence). CDR3 length equals 15 residues. The CDR3 coding sequence is TGTGCCAGTAGTATAGAGTTCGAGCGGGGGTACGAGCAGTACTTC. Protein sequence: CASSIEFERGYEQYF.

The V call is TRBV9, the J call TRBJ2-3; TRBD2 matches 11 bases. The V segment lost 3 bases and the J segment 3 bases; nucleotides outside the gene matches: 18. The CDR3 covers 20 residues. Germline CDR1 and CDR2: SGDLS and YYNGEE. The CDR3 protein is CASSGSRIAGGWWWTDTQYF. The CDR3 DNA reads TGTGCCAGCAGCGGATCCCGGATAGCGGGAGGGTGGTGGTGGACAGATACGCAGTATTTT. The whole variable domain, filled in from reference TRBV9 and TRBJ2-3, reads DSGVTQTPKHLITATGQRVTLRCSPRSGDLSVYWYQQSLDQGLQFLIQYYNGEERAKGNILERFSAQQFPDLHSELNLSSLELGDSALYFCASSGSRIAGGWWWTDTQYFGPGTRLTVL.

The V gene is TRBV27, the J gene TRBJ2-7; D perhaps matches TRBD1 (6 bases). V was shortened by 2 bases and J by 2 bases, with 13 bases between the two germline ends. CDR1 is MNHEY, CDR2 SMNVEV, per germline (reference sequence). There are 15 residues in the CDR3. CDR3 DNA sequence: TGTGCCAGCAGTTTAATGTCAGGGGTAGCCTACGAGCAGTACTTC. Translation gives CASSLMSGVAYEQYF.

The chain carries TRBV27 and TRBJ1-4; possibly TRBD1 for D (6 bases). The V end lost 6 bases, the J end lost 7 bases, and 15 bases lay between the germline ends. CDR1 and CDR2 (germline): MNHEY, SMNVEV (reference sequence). This CDR3 spans 14 amino acids. Here the CDR3 DNA reads TGTGCCAGCAGCCGAGGGGAGGGGGTTGAAAAACTGTTTTTT. This sequence encodes CASSRGEGVEKLFF.

This chain connects TRBV9 to TRBJ2-6; D is undetermined. V gave up 0 bases and J gave up 5 bases, with 3 bases separating them. The CDR3 sequence is 13 residues long. Germline CDR1 and CDR2: SGDLS and YYNGEE. The chain's CDR3 is CASSVERANVLTF. Written as DNA, the CDR3 is TGTGCCAGCAGCGTAGAGCGGGCCAACGTCCTGACTTTC.

The CDR3 region is CASSSYGREETQYF. For the CDR3, the DNA is TGTGCCAGCAGCTCCTATGGGCGCGAAGAGACCCAGTACTTC. The chain links TRBV5-6 to TRBJ2-5; no clear D. Trimming removed 3 bases from V and 3 bases from J, with 12 bases in between. CDR1 SGHDT and CDR2 YYEEEE come from the germline V gene. The CDR3 runs to 14 residues.

Only one count was recorded for this clone. CDR3 coding DNA: TGCGCCAGCAGCTTGGTACTCGGAGGCAATGAGCAGTTCTTC. It specifies CASSLVLGGNEQFF. The rearrangement joins TRBV5-1 to TRBJ2-1, with a weak D call TRBD2 (5 bases). This CDR3 has 14 amino acids. Germline-derived CDR1 and CDR2 are SGHRS and YFSETQ. Trimming took off 0 bases at V and 6 bases at J, with 10 bases between the two ends.

The chain has TRBV30 and TRBJ2-7, with TRBD1 as a possible D gene (5 bases). Germline V gives CDR1 GTSNPN, CDR2 SVGIG (reference sequence). The V and J ends lost 2 bases and 2 bases respectively, with 16 bases between them. CDR3 length: 15 amino acids. The CDR3 spells CAWSPVTEDAYEQYF. In DNA form, the CDR3 reads TGTGCCTGGAGTCCAGTGACAGAAGATGCCTACGAGCAGTACTTC.

The chain carries TRBV11-3 and TRBJ2-3, with TRBD1 identical over 9 bases. The CDR3 covers 13 residues. Germline V CDR1 and CDR2: SGHNT, YENEEA. Trimming took 4 bases from V and 8 from J; bases not matched to a gene: 4. Here the CDR3 DNA reads TGTGCCAGCAGCTCGAAACAGGGGGCTACGCAGTATTTT. It encodes CASSSKQGATQYF.

The chain is built from TRBV6-6 and TRBJ2-7; D is possibly TRBD2 (6 bases). Per germline, CDR1 MNHNY and CDR2 SVGAGI (reference sequence). The CDR3 loop spans 14 amino acids. Trimming took off 2 bases at V and 6 bases at J, with 14 bases between the two ends. The CDR3 coding sequence is TGTGCCAGCAGTTACGGGGGGAGCTCTGGCGAGCAGTACTTC. Translating gives CASSYGGSSGEQYF.

The J gene is TRBJ2-5, the V gene TRBV5-1, with 9 bases identical to TRBD1. V lost 3 bases and J lost 1; bases outside the gene matches: 13. This CDR3 has 18 amino acids. The germline V gene encodes CDR1 SGHRS and CDR2 YFSETQ. Here the CDR3 reads CASSSGLSGQGRQETQYF. Here the CDR3 DNA reads TGCGCCAGCAGCTCCGGGCTTTCAGGACAGGGGCGCCAAGAGACCCAGTACTTC.

This clone was detected once. The rearrangement uses TRBV4-2 and TRBJ2-7; 9 positions match TRBD2. With 2 bases clipped from V and 5 bases from J, the junction kept 7 bases outside the gene matches. This CDR3 is 15 amino acids long. Germline V CDR1 and CDR2: LGHNA, YNFKEQ. This CDR3 is CASSQRREGPNEQYF. CDR3 coding DNA: TGTGCCAGCAGCCAACGGCGGGAGGGCCCGAACGAGCAGTACTTC.

The chain combines TRBV7-8 with TRBJ1-1; the D gene is possibly TRBD1 (5 bases). The CDR3 is 13 amino acids. V dropped 1 base and J dropped 3 bases, with 6 bases sitting between them. The germline gives CDR1 SGHVS, CDR2 FQNEAQ. CDR3 in DNA: TGTGCCAGCAGCTTAGAAGGGGACACTGAAGCTTTCTTT. Amino acids: CASSLEGDTEAFF. Full variable domain (outside the CDR3, taken from reference TRBV7-8 and TRBJ1-1): GAGVSQSPRYKVAKRGQDVALRCDPISGHVSLFWYQQALGQGPEFLTYFQNEAQLDKSGLPSDRFFAERPEGSVSTLKIQRTQQEDSAVYLCASSLEGDTEAFFGQGTRLTVV.

This chain joins TRBV5-6 and TRBJ2-1, with D unclear. Germline CDR1 SGHDT, CDR2 YYEEEE. Trimming removed 3 bases from V and 6 bases from J, with 19 bases in between. This CDR3 is built from 16 residues. DNA of the CDR3: TGTGCCAGCAGCTCACCTGGCCTAGACCCTCGCAATGAGCAGTTCTTC. Amino acid sequence: CASSSPGLDPRNEQFF.

The chain combines TRBV27 with TRBJ1-6, with a possible D match to TRBD1 (5 bases). V lost 2 bases and J lost 4, with 12 bases in between. CDR1 is MNHEY, CDR2 SMNVEV, per germline (reference sequence). This CDR3 has 16 residues. DNA of the CDR3: TGTGCCAGCAGTTTAGGCAGGGCTTTTTATAATTCACCCCTCCACTTT. Translation: CASSLGRAFYNSPLHF.

The rearrangement links TRBV19 to TRBJ2-5; 7 bases fit TRBD2. From germline, CDR1 is LNHDA and CDR2 SQIVND (reference sequence). The CDR3 spans 13 residues. The ends lost 5 bases at V and 2 bases at J; junction bases unmatched: 2. CDR3 DNA sequence: TGTGCCAGTAGTTCGGGACTACAAGAGACCCAGTACTTC. This gives the protein CASSSGLQETQYF.

Here the CDR3 reads CASSLALWGDYEQYF. The CDR3 coding sequence is TGTGCCAGCAGCTTAGCCTTATGGGGGGACTACGAGCAGTACTTC. This rearrangement joins TRBV7-9 to TRBJ2-7, with D perhaps TRBD2 (6 bases). From germline, CDR1 is SEHNR and CDR2 FQNEAQ (reference sequence). V lost 0 bases to trimming and J lost 3 bases, with 12 bases between them. There are 15 residues in the CDR3.